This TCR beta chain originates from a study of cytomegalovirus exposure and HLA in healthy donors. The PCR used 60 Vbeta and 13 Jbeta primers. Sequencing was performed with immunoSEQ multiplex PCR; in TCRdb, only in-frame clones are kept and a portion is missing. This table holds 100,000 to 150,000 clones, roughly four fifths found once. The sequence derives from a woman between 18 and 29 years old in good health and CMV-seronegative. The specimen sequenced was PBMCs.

The chain's CDR3 is CASRSNRGQVRGYTF. The CDR3 region has the DNA TGTGCCAGCAGAAGCAACAGGGGGCAAGTTCGCGGCTACACCTTC. The chain uses TRBV27 and TRBJ1-2, with 9 bases aligning to TRBD1. The CDR3 is made up of 15 amino acids. Germline values: CDR1 MNHEY, CDR2 SMNVEV (reference sequence). The trim removed 6 bases at V and 8 bases at J, leaving 13 bases unmatched.